This T cell receptor (beta chain) was sequenced for a study of cytomegalovirus exposure and HLA in healthy donors (dated by TCRdb to 2017 to 2019). For context, the study as a whole: In an earlier analysis of roughly 590 of the donors, 250 to 300 Gb of sequence data and 95 million to 130 million unique TCR beta sequences from about 190 million T cells were reported. Besides the first cohort of 550 to 750 subjects, a separate validation cohort made up of roughly 130 different subjects was used. An early release that covered roughly 600 HLA-typed donors contained approximately 300 gigabases of sequencing data and about 84 million unique TCR sequences. Roughly five DR-DQ haplotypes were treated as single units for association and clustering because of strong linkage in the cohort. The study was designed to test whether signatures of past pathogen exposure could be identified by cataloging public T cell receptors. Among the approximately 420 genotyped donors, under 90% belonged to the genetic ancestry cluster associated with self-reported Caucasian donors. Donor age, sex, ethnicity and CMV serostatus were compiled alongside the repertoire data. An earlier analysis of about 600 of the donors used high-throughput TCR beta sequencing to judge whether each TCR beta V gene segment behaved as functional or pseudogenic. A later analysis re-examined previously published TCR beta repertoires from several hundred donors and added high-resolution HLA genotyping to investigate patterns of TCR occurrence. HLA typing included class I and class II loci at four-digit resolution. A later genetic analysis took genome-wide SNP genotypes for about 65% of the 666 donors and used that subset as a discovery cohort. In the later analysis, no new phenotypic data were used to find candidate immune exposures; instead, reliance was placed on TCR beta sequences and their occurrence across donors. Typing coverage differed by locus: A, B, C, DRB1 and DQB1 were typed in about 620-640 donors, DQA1 in 500 to 550, DPA1 in around 610, and DPB1 in just under 490. The study profiled the T cell repertoires of about 640 subjects by immunosequencing and related them to cytomegalovirus serostatus. All discovery cohort repertoires had been generated on a single sequencing platform. Among under 450 genotyped donors of the cohort, an average of approximately 230,000 unique TCR beta nucleotide sequences were sequenced per donor, 15% to 20% of them non-productive. High-throughput TCR immunosequencing, statistical association of individual TCRs with disease status, and machine learning were combined to predict cytomegalovirus infection status.

Summary of the overall study and its limitations: Cytomegalovirus status was reported to be diagnosed by the classifier with high specificity and sensitivity in both the original and validation cohorts. In a later analysis, most CMV-associated TCR beta chains were found to appear HLA-restricted, with HLA associations seemingly driven largely by CMV exposure. A later analysis found that HLA-associated TCR beta chains were more clonally expanded and had lower generation probabilities than equally common non-associated chains. Linkage disequilibrium might explain the correlated functional status among segregating V segments, but an unknown experimental factor could not be ruled out. A cluster of highly shared sequence variants was judged likely to represent a technical artifact of the sequencing pipeline. Roughly uniform sequencing depth across donors was assumed in presence/absence analyses, although this assumption may not hold. In an earlier analysis of 587 of the donors, most TCR beta V segments appeared in productive rearrangements about 87% or about 30% of the time, broadly matching IMGT annotations. A further reported finding was that TCR beta sequences accurately predicted the HLA-A and HLA-B alleles for most subjects in the first cohort. CMV serostatus was the only immune exposure information available for the cohort. A later genetic analysis reported fewer N-insertions in productive TCRs among donors in an Asian-associated ancestry cluster than the roughly 640-donor mean. It was suggested by the authors that the approach could potentially be generalized to other disease states and immunological phenotypes. Across donors, most TCR sequences were observed very rarely, whereas some public TCRs were present in many individuals. Because some donors lacked HLA typing at each locus, the association tests relied only on the typed subset. In this cohort, only TCR beta chains were sequenced, and detectable features were limited by the absence of alpha or paired-chain data. In a later analysis, the rate of TCR association differed among HLA loci, with DRB1 alleles having the most associated TCRs and HLA-C alleles having the fewest. In a later analysis, several top co-occurrence clusters were reported to appear linked to parvovirus B19, influenza, CMV and Epstein-Barr virus. In vitro tests confirmed that a few of the cytomegalovirus-associated TCR beta chains recognize cytomegalovirus antigens. Because counts were too low, seventeen rarely observed V segments, including chromosome 9 orphons, were excluded from the earlier analysis of 587 of the donors. The study gave a list of over 150 TCR beta chains associated with cytomegalovirus. When HLA alleles, especially DR and DQ, strongly co-occurred, TCR associations were difficult to assign to individual alleles. V-gene and J-gene trimming of TCR beta chains was associated with a missense DCLRE1C variant in a later genetic analysis, and the association was replicated in an independent cohort. In a later analysis, around 17,000 TCR beta sequences were associated with specific HLA alleles at a false discovery rate of 0.05. The 87-base-pair reads could not distinguish some IMGT-functional V segments, including TRBV6-2 and TRBV6-3, so those segments were excluded.

Details on this clone: Its antigen is currently not known. No much larger clonotype is one base removed from it; base qualities were not supplied.

CDR1 and CDR2 (MNHEY, SMNVEV) derive from the germline V gene (reference sequence). Trimming at the junction amounts to 0 bases on V and 3 bases on J, and the germline ends lie 11 bases apart. The CDR3 covers 16 residues, taking in both the cysteine and the phenylalanine. Here the CDR3 DNA is all that survives: 48 bases in frame from base 1. The cohort consisted of more than 650 healthy bone marrow donors. At the time of sampling, all cohort members were nominally healthy, though unrecorded immune exposures were likely present. The donor tested CMV seropositive, placing the donor among the approximately 290 seropositive members of the cohort. A peripheral blood sample was provided by each donor, and peripheral blood mononuclear cells were used for TCR beta sequencing. The Qiagen DNeasy Blood Extraction Kit was used to extract genomic DNA from the blood cell samples. Receptors were amplified or captured by the immunoSEQ multiplex PCR assay. A mixture of 60 forward primers for TCR Vbeta segments and 13 reverse primers for TCR Jbeta segments was used in the multiplex PCR. The CDR3 region of rearranged TCR beta genes was amplified from genomic DNA by a multiplex PCR assay. Amplified TCR beta libraries were sequenced as 87-base-pair reads on the Illumina HiSeq System. In the paper's pipeline: In a later analysis, tens of millions of unique TCR beta chains were counted across the approximately 640 repertoires, and around 10 million of these chains were shared by at least two donors. Raw reads were error-corrected and collapsed into unique sequences by a nearest-neighbor algorithm in which closely related sequences were merged to remove PCR and sequencing errors. V, D and J gene segments were assigned by aligning CDR3 sequences to IMGT reference sequences. For a sequence to be retained, a match of at least six nucleotides was required to both a V gene segment and a J gene segment. A rearrangement counted as productive if the CDR3 had no stop codons and remained in frame with V and J, and every other rearrangement counted as non-productive. Following IMGT convention, CDR3 was defined as the stretch from the second conserved V-encoded cysteine to the conserved J-encoded phenylalanine. Sequences without an unambiguous match to a single V gene segment were excluded from the earlier analysis of 500 to 700 of the donors. In an earlier analysis of approximately 500 of the donors, a V segment was called functional when productive rearrangements were above 56.7%, and segregating when the standard deviation between donors exceeded 5%. A statistical classification framework was built to diagnose cytomegalovirus status from the catalog of TCR beta chain sequences. V and J gene assignment, in a later analysis, came from comparing TCR nucleotide sequences with IMGT/GENE-DB human TR gene sequences. Using the TCRdist pipeline, a later analysis assigned CDR3 sequences along with most-parsimonious VDJ recombination scenarios. In a later analysis, every TCR beta chain was defined by the combination of its CDR3 amino acid sequence and its V-gene family, and reads without a unique V-gene family were dropped. To address suspected cross-contamination and a sequencing artifact, a later analysis removed roughly 640 highly shared, low-generation-probability nucleotide sequences. In a later analysis, a clonal expansion index for each public chain was calculated from normalized within-repertoire ranks of inferred template counts. Generation probabilities in a later analysis came from a VDJ recombination model fitted to out-of-frame rearrangements, and those results were checked against IGoR. In a later analysis, TCR-TCR, TCR-HLA and TCR-CMV co-occurrence was scored with hypergeometric tests, and a repertoire-size bias correction was applied to TCR pairs. A later analysis estimated false discovery rates by permuting HLA or CMV assignments 20 times. In a later analysis, co-occurring TCRs were grouped using DBSCAN, with TCRdist sequence similarity added in when clustering inside HLA-allele-positive subsets. Repertoires with fewer than 30,000 or more than 120,000 public chains were left out of co-occurrence clustering, as were roughly five repertoires with anomalous nucleotide sharing. The clones in this table, taken by TCRdb from immuneACCESS, are in-frame only. Not every clone is retained; where verified, under half of the shortfall comes from an unresolved V gene, and the cause of the rest is unknown. The DNA gave D and trimming, while V, J and clone size come from that table. The sample profile shows about 150,000 clones; 81% of them were found once. The biggest ten clones account for 1% to 1.5% of the sample.

The source of this sequence is a man aged 50 to 59 in good health and CMV-seropositive. Sequenced sample: PBMCs. The V gene is TRBV27 and the J gene is TRBJ2-2; D gene: possibly TRBD2, on 5 matching bases. Read as DNA, the sequence is TGTGCCAGCAGTTTATCCAGGCGGCGGGACACCGGGGAGCTGTTTTTT. It is translated as CASSLSRRRDTGELFF.